The next 11 T cell receptor beta chains were all read from a single sample in a study of cytomegalovirus exposure and HLA in healthy donors. PCR primers comprised 60 Vbeta and 13 Jbeta primers. Sequencing was performed with immunoSEQ multiplex PCR; in TCRdb, only in-frame clones are kept and a portion is missing. Among 200,000 to 250,000 clones listed, about 81% were seen once. Sequencing was carried out using PBMCs. The receptor set was obtained from a woman aged 40 to 50 in good health and CMV-seropositive.

V gene TRBV2 combines with J gene TRBJ1-1; D unclear. The CDR3 totals 10 residues. Germline-derived CDR1 and CDR2 are SNHLY and FYNNEI. V was clipped by 6 bases and J by 9 bases, with 8 bases between them. CDR3 sequence: CASRDTKAFF. DNA for the CDR3: TGTGCCAGCAGAGACACAAAAGCTTTCTTT.

For this clone: Its ends do not fully match the called genes, so a read error is possible. V gene TRBV7-9 combines with J gene TRBJ2-7, with a tentative D call TRBD1 (6 bases). The CDR3 extends over 14 amino acids. The germline CDR1 and CDR2 sequences are SEHNR and FQNEAQ (reference sequence). The DNA of the CDR3 is TGTTCCAGCAGCCTACTGGACAGCTCCTACGAGCAGTACTTC. This sequence encodes CSSSLLDSSYEQYF.

V and J are TRBV5-8 and TRBJ2-7; perhaps TRBD2 as D (5 bases). CDR1 SGHTS and CDR2 YDEGEE come from the germline V gene. CDR3 length: 14 residues. Trimming pared 6 bases from V and 0 bases from J, leaving 13 bases between. DNA for the CDR3: TGTGCCAGCATCCGAGGGCGAAGCTCCTACGAGCAGTACTTC. This codes for CASIRGRSSYEQYF.

The V gene is TRBV19, the J gene TRBJ1-4, with a tentative D call TRBD1 (5 bases). Germline assignment: CDR1 LNHDA and CDR2 SQIVND (reference sequence). Trimming stripped 0 bases from V and 0 bases from J, with 20 bases between. The CDR3 spans 20 residues. CDR3 residues: CASSIDHPVRRGATNEKLFF. DNA for the CDR3: TGTGCCAGTAGTATAGATCACCCCGTGCGACGGGGGGCAACTAATGAAAAACTGTTTTTT.

J is TRBJ2-1 and V is TRBV7-3, with D perhaps TRBD2 (6 bases). The CDR3 is 15 amino acids. Germline loops: CDR1 SGHTA, CDR2 FQGTGA. V was cut by 0 bases and J by 8 bases, with 14 bases left in between. In DNA, the CDR3 is TGTGCCAGCAGCTTAACGGGGTCTGGAGGGGATGAGCAGTTCTTC. It is translated as CASSLTGSGGDEQFF.

J is TRBJ1-1 and V is TRBV19, with D possibly TRBD1 on 5 matching bases. The CDR3 has 17 amino acids. Germline assignment: CDR1 LNHDA and CDR2 SQIVND (reference sequence). Trimming removed 7 bases from V and 4 bases from J, with 25 bases in between. The CDR3: CASTPGEGAGVSTEAFF. The CDR3 bases are TGTGCCAGTACCCCTGGGGAGGGCGCGGGGGTGAGCACTGAAGCTTTCTTT.

The chain links TRBV7-9 to TRBJ1-2, with D possibly being TRBD1 (6 bases). Germline CDR1 reads SEHNR; CDR2 reads FQNEAQ (reference sequence). The CDR3 is 16 residues long. V was trimmed by 2 bases and J by 0 bases, leaving 13 bases between them. The CDR3 spells CASSLTTGIANYGYTF. The CDR3 DNA is TGTGCCAGCAGCTTAACTACAGGGATAGCTAACTATGGCTACACCTTC.

The table lists this clone with a few counts. The chain is built from TRBV7-2 and TRBJ2-5, with TRBD1 matching 9 bases. V lost 5 bases and J lost 5; bases outside the gene matches: 3. CDR1 SGHTA and CDR2 FQGNSA come from the germline V gene. This CDR3 comprises 13 residues. The CDR3 is CASSRGQGETQYF. The CDR3 DNA is TGTGCCAGCAGCCGGGGACAGGGCGAGACCCAGTACTTC.

This chain joins TRBV27 and TRBJ1-5; D gene uncertain. CDR3 length equals 15 residues. Trimming pared 1 base from V and 2 bases from J, leaving 9 bases between. The germline gives CDR1 MNHEY, CDR2 SMNVEV (reference sequence). The CDR3 protein is CASSLLSGGNQPQHF. The CDR3 nucleotides are TGTGCCAGCAGTTTATTATCCGGGGGCAATCAGCCCCAGCATTTT.

V usage is TRBV7-9 and J usage is TRBJ2-7, with D perhaps matching TRBD1 (6 bases). The CDR3 contains 14 residues. Germline V gives CDR1 SEHNR, CDR2 FQNEAQ (reference sequence). V was shortened by 4 bases and J by 3 bases, with 13 bases between the two germline ends. CDR3 bases: TGTGCCAGCAGCTCAGGGACACCCAACTACGAGCAGTACTTC. Protein product: CASSSGTPNYEQYF.

This chain connects TRBV6-5 to TRBJ1-3, with 7 bases that match TRBD1. Germline lookup yields CDR1 MNHEY and CDR2 SVGAGI. Germline trimming cut 4 bases from V and 3 bases from J; bases unmatched to any gene: 6. The length of the CDR3 is 15 residues. The CDR3 nucleotides read TGTGCCAGCAGTTCGCTGGGGACAGATGGAAACACCATATATTTT. Protein sequence: CASSSLGTDGNTIYF.